One sample yielded the 9 T cell receptor beta chains listed below, sequenced in a study of blood T cell repertoires in COVID-19. Data came from immunoSEQ multiplex PCR; TCRdb stores just in-frame clones and leaves some out. The table has fewer than 130,000 clones, around 82% seen once. The specimen was peripheral blood. All receptors derive from a woman between 55 and 75 years old with acute or convalescent COVID-19.

This rearrangement joins TRBV28 to TRBJ1-5, with a tentative D call TRBD1 (5 bases). Trimming removed 6 bases at V and 5 bases at J, with 11 bases between. CDR3 length: 13 residues. Germline assignment: CDR1 MDHEN and CDR2 SYDVKM. The CDR3: CASSGGDYQPQHF. The CDR3 DNA follows: TGTGCCAGCAGCGGAGGGGATTATCAGCCCCAGCATTTT.

V and J are TRBV7-2 and TRBJ2-2; D unresolved. The length of the CDR3 is 15 residues. The germline CDR1 and CDR2 sequences are SGHTA and FQGNSA. With 3 bases removed from V and 2 bases from J, the gap between germline ends came to 10 bases. CDR3 loop: CASSLYGSNTGELFF. DNA for the CDR3: TGTGCCAGCAGCTTGTATGGCTCCAACACCGGGGAGCTGTTTTTT. The whole variable domain, remainder taken from reference TRBV7-2 and TRBJ2-2, is GAGVSQSPSNKVTEKGKDVELRCDPISGHTALYWYRQSLGQGLEFLIYFQGNSAPDKSGLPSDRFSAERTGGSVSTLTIQRTQQEDSAVYLCASSLYGSNTGELFFGEGSRLTVL.

The V and J genes are TRBV18 and TRBJ1-4, with D possibly matching TRBD1 (6 bases). The germline CDR1 and CDR2 sequences are KGHSH and LQKENI. This CDR3 region has 14 residues. V lost 1 base, J lost 8 bases, and 11 bases lay in between. CDR3 sequence: CASSPRDNAEKLFF. For the CDR3, the DNA is TGTGCCAGCTCACCACGGGACAACGCCGAAAAACTGTTTTTT.

For this clone: The junction departs from germline at one end; a sequencing error may be responsible. The chain links TRBV2 to TRBJ2-1, with D possibly being TRBD2 (5 bases). CDR1 SNHLY and CDR2 FYNNEI come from the germline V gene. CDR3 length equals 15 residues. The CDR3 DNA follows: TGTGCCAGCGGTGACGGCCGGGGAAAGACCAATGAGCAGTTCTTC. Its translation is CASGDGRGKTNEQFF. Filled out from reference TRBV2 and TRBJ2-1, the complete variable domain reads EPEVTQTPSHQVTQMGQEVILRCVPISNHLYFYWYRQILGQKVEFLVSFYNNEISEKSEIFDDQFSVERPDGSNFTLKIRSTKLEDSAMYFCASGDGRGKTNEQFFGPGTRLTVL.

This chain uses TRBV14 with TRBJ1-1, with a tentative D call TRBD1 (5 bases). Trimming took 3 bases from V and 3 from J, leaving 17 bases between them. Germline CDR1 and CDR2: SGHDN and FVKESK. This CDR3 contains 16 residues. The CDR3 nucleotides are TGTGCCAGCAGCCACCCGACGGGAGGGACGTACACTGAAGCTTTCTTT. It codes for CASSHPTGGTYTEAFF.

CDR3 nucleotide sequence: TGCGCCAGCCGCGGCTCGGGGGAAGGAGGTGAAAAACTGTTTTTT. Its translation: CASRGSGEGGEKLFF. The rearrangement links TRBV5-1 to TRBJ1-4; the D gene is possibly TRBD1 (5 bases). Germline V gives CDR1 SGHRS, CDR2 YFSETQ. This CDR3 spans 15 amino acids. V dropped 7 bases and J dropped 7 bases, with 20 bases sitting between them.

The sample holds one count of this clone. This chain connects TRBV18 to TRBJ1-6, with D perhaps matching TRBD1 (5 bases). Trimming stripped 2 bases from V and 0 bases from J, with 11 bases between. Per the germline V gene, CDR1 is KGHSH and CDR2 is LQKENI. The CDR3 spans 17 residues. The CDR3 bases are TGTGCCAGCTCACCATCCCGGGGGGGCTCCTATAATTCACCCCTCCACTTT. Translating it yields CASSPSRGGSYNSPLHF.

V is TRBV7-3 and J is TRBJ1-2; 7 bases map to TRBD1. There are 13 residues in the CDR3. Looked up from germline, CDR1 is SGHTA and CDR2 is FQGTGA. With V trimmed by 4 bases and J by 6 bases, 5 bases remained unmatched. The CDR3 DNA reads as TGTGCCAGCAGCTCGACAGGGTTCCATGGCTACACCTTC. Translating it yields CASSSTGFHGYTF.

The chain joins TRBV2 to TRBJ2-7, with 7 bases matching TRBD1. After removal of 6 bases from V and 7 bases from J, the junction contained 9 bases not matched to a gene. This CDR3 comprises 13 residues. Looked up from germline, CDR1 is SNHLY and CDR2 is FYNNEI. The CDR3 sequence is CASSIDRALEQYF. CDR3 nucleotides: TGTGCCAGCAGCATCGACAGGGCGTTAGAGCAGTACTTC.